This T cell receptor beta chain was identified during a study of shared clonotypes between healthy human individuals. Study-level points and caveats: Generation probability values for non-shared clonotypes were lower than those for clonotypes shared by all four donors.

The data were produced by immunoSEQ multiplex PCR, yet TCRdb's version contains in-frame clones alone and is incomplete. The sample has about 1 million clones, around 74% seen once. Researchers partitioned CD4+ cells into CD45RA+ naive and CD45RA-negative memory subsets. CDR3 length: 15 residues. V was cut by 5 bases and J by 0 bases, with 14 bases left in between. Per germline, CDR1 SEHNR and CDR2 FQNEAQ (reference sequence). As regards this clone: As yet, its antigen is unknown.

The sample consisted of memory CD4+ T cells sorted from blood. Subset denoted: CD45RA-negative fraction. The J gene is TRBJ2-7, the V gene TRBV7-9; D is unclear. This TCR was sampled from a man younger than 35 in good health. The CDR3 spells CASSPKVASSYEQYF. The CDR3 bases are TGTGCCAGCAGCCCTAAGGTTGCGAGCTCCTACGAGCAGTACTTC.